Listed below are T cell receptor beta chains from one sample, sequenced in a study of blood T cell repertoires in COVID-19. Clones were read by immunoSEQ multiplex PCR, and TCRdb kept only the in-frame ones, dropping some. The sample includes some 300,000 clones, 75% to 90% seen only once; the top ten take roughly 6%. The sequenced sample consisted of peripheral blood. All receptors derive from a woman in her fifties or sixties with COVID-19, enrolled during active disease. The CDR3 runs from the conserved cysteine through the conserved F or W. Each record gives: D gene, J gene, V gene, clone size, CDR3 protein, CDR3 DNA. The D gene is left open where the match is weak. A clone size is listed for some rows: how often the clone was seen (once, few, many), or a class if it is expanded.

-	TRBJ1-5	TRBV3-1/TRBV3-2	-	CASSQDADQPQHF	TGTGCCAGCAGCCAAGATGCGGATCAGCCCCAGCATTTT
-	TRBJ2-7	TRBV29-1	-	CSVEEGTSPSYEQYF	TGCAGCGTTGAAGAAGGGACTTCACCTTCCTACGAGCAGTACTTC
TRBD1	TRBJ2-7	TRBV27	once	CASSRQGAYEQYF	TGTGCCAGCAGCAGACAGGGGGCGTACGAGCAGTACTTC
-	TRBJ1-1	TRBV3-1/TRBV3-2	-	CASSLSSGPPAFF	TGTGCCAGCAGCCTTAGTAGTGGGCCTCCAGCTTTCTTT
-	TRBJ2-3	TRBV6-6	-	CASSYQRATDTQYF	TGTGCCAGCAGTTACCAGCGGGCCACAGATACGCAGTATTTT
TRBD2	TRBJ2-1	TRBV11-1	-	CASSLSGRDGEQFF	TGTGCCAGCAGCTTAAGCGGGAGGGATGGTGAGCAGTTCTTC
TRBD1	TRBJ1-3	TRBV19	-	CASSPGQGSGNTIYF	TGTGCCAGTAGTCCCGGACAGGGAAGTGGAAACACCATATATTTT
-	TRBJ2-4	TRBV7-2	-	CASSQDWNIQYF	TGTGCCAGCAGTCAAGACTGGAACATTCAGTACTTC
TRBD1	TRBJ1-1	TRBV19	-	CASRDRATNTEAFF	TGTGCCAGTAGGGACAGGGCCACGAACACTGAAGCTTTCTTT
TRBD1	TRBJ1-5	TRBV18	-	CASSPRGQGNQPQHF	TGTGCCAGCTCACCACGGGGACAGGGCAATCAGCCCCAGCATTTT
TRBD2	TRBJ2-2	TRBV14	few	CASMAWGGSGWAGELFF	TGTGCCAGCATGGCCTGGGGCGGGAGTGGATGGGCCGGGGAGCTGTTTTTT
-	TRBJ1-2	TRBV29-1	-	CSAPGRDEDGYGYTF	TGCAGCGCCCCTGGGCGGGACGAAGATGGCTATGGCTACACCTTC
-	TRBJ1-5	TRBV2	-	CASRQGFHSNQPQHF	TGTGCCAGCCGGCAGGGGTTCCATAGCAATCAGCCCCAGCATTTT
-	TRBJ1-2	TRBV28	-	CASSLNTGNYGYTF	TGTGCCAGCAGTTTAAATACGGGAAACTATGGCTACACCTTC
-	TRBJ1-5	TRBV6-6	-	CASSSQGLNQPQHF	TGTGCCAGCAGTTCCCAGGGACTCAATCAGCCCCAGCATTTT
-	TRBJ2-5	TRBV11-1	-	CASSLGRGRETQYF	TGTGCCAGCAGCTTGGGCAGGGGTCGGGAGACCCAGTACTTC
-	TRBJ2-7	TRBV27	-	CASSMTASSYEQYF	TGTGCCAGCAGTATGACAGCTAGCTCCTACGAGCAGTACTTC
-	TRBJ1-3	TRBV5-6	-	CASSYRDRAVSAGNTIYF	TGTGCCAGCAGCTACAGGGATAGGGCTGTTTCCGCTGGAAACACCATATATTTT
-	TRBJ1-1	TRBV6-5	-	CASSYFRDSEAFF	TGTGCCAGCAGTTACTTCAGGGATTCTGAAGCTTTCTTT
TRBD2	TRBJ2-1	TRBV19	-	CASSILGGSGSRDEQFF	TGTGCCAGTAGTATCCTGGGGGGTAGCGGGAGCCGCGATGAGCAGTTCTTC
-	TRBJ1-1	TRBV13	-	CASSSPRTGMRTEAFF	TGTGCCAGCAGCTCCCCTCGCACAGGGATGAGGACTGAAGCTTTCTTT
TRBD1	TRBJ2-7	TRBV6-6	-	CASSYSGQTSYEQYF	TGTGCCAGCAGTTACTCGGGACAGACTTCCTACGAGCAGTACTTC
TRBD1	TRBJ1-1	TRBV11-2	once	CASSPQGANTEAFF	TGTGCCAGCAGCCCACAGGGGGCGAACACTGAAGCTTTCTTT
-	TRBJ1-1	TRBV19	-	CAGRAKGGNTEAFF	TGTGCCGGCCGCGCAAAGGGAGGGAACACTGAAGCTTTCTTT
-	TRBJ2-5	TRBV18	once	CASSPPTGAVWETQYF	TGTGCCAGCTCACCACCAACGGGAGCAGTGTGGGAGACCCAGTACTTC
TRBD2	TRBJ2-1	TRBV29-1	-	CSVSRGRTSGSRSSYNEQFF	TGCAGCGTTTCTCGGGGAAGGACTAGCGGGAGCCGTAGCTCCTACAATGAGCAGTTCTTC
TRBD1	TRBJ1-2	TRBV27	-	CASSADRGTGYGYTF	TGTGCCAGCAGTGCCGACCGAGGGACAGGGTATGGCTACACCTTC
TRBD2	TRBJ2-7	TRBV5-4	-	CASSPSGGASYEQYF	TGTGCCAGCAGCCCTAGCGGAGGGGCATCCTACGAGCAGTACTTC
-	TRBJ2-5	TRBV24-1	-	CATSYLETQYF	TGTGCCACCAGCTATTTAGAGACCCAGTACTTC
TRBD2	TRBJ2-7	TRBV7-2	-	CASSSHPSGSAYEQYF	TGTGCCAGCAGCTCCCACCCCAGCGGGAGTGCCTACGAGCAGTACTTC
TRBD2	TRBJ2-3	TRBV7-9	once	CASSFDVSGDTDTQYF	TGTGCCAGCAGCTTCGATGTTAGCGGGGACACAGATACGCAGTATTTT
-	TRBJ2-2	TRBV11-1	-	CASSLDQGDTGELFF	TGTGCCAGCAGCTTAGATCAGGGCGATACCGGGGAGCTGTTTTTT
-	TRBJ2-5	TRBV6-5	-	CASTVGSGGQETQYF	TGTGCCAGCACCGTGGGGTCCGGGGGTCAAGAGACCCAGTACTTC
TRBD1	TRBJ2-5	TRBV7-6	-	CASSLRDRGMETQYF	TGTGCCAGCAGCTTACGGGACAGGGGGATGGAGACCCAGTACTTC
-	TRBJ2-1	TRBV11-1	once	CASSFGGQGNEQFF	TGTGCCAGCAGCTTCGGGGGTCAAGGCAATGAGCAGTTCTTC
-	TRBJ1-4	TRBV27	-	CASSLSPSSGQHF	TGTGCCAGCAGTTTATCCCCTAGTTCAGGGCAACATTTT
-	TRBJ1-1	TRBV30	-	CAWSVRRDTEAFF	TGTGCCTGGAGTGTTCGACGGGACACTGAAGCTTTCTTT
-	TRBJ2-1	TRBV6-5	-	CASSPSGVTYNEQFF	TGTGCCAGCAGTCCAAGCGGAGTCACCTACAATGAGCAGTTCTTC
-	TRBJ2-1	TRBV5-1	-	CASSLAAGLFNEQFF	TGCGCCAGCAGCTTGGCCGCGGGGCTTTTCAATGAGCAGTTCTTC
-	TRBJ2-1	TRBV7-9	-	CASSQGPEWPEQFF	TGTGCCAGCAGCCAGGGTCCGGAATGGCCTGAGCAGTTCTTC
TRBD2	TRBJ2-1	TRBV10-2	-	CASSWTSGNGEQFF	TGCGCCAGCAGCTGGACTAGCGGGAACGGTGAGCAGTTCTTC
-	TRBJ2-5	TRBV6-2/TRBV6-3	-	CASSSPGKVETQYF	TGTGCCAGCAGTTCTCCCGGGAAAGTAGAGACCCAGTACTTC
TRBD2	TRBJ2-3	TRBV5-6	once	CASSLDTGRAGDTQYF	TGTGCCAGCAGCTTGGATACCGGGAGGGCCGGAGATACGCAGTATTTT
TRBD1	TRBJ2-7	TRBV29-1	-	CSVVPTGQNYEQYF	TGCAGCGTCGTTCCGACAGGGCAAAACTACGAGCAGTACTTC
-	TRBJ1-3	TRBV20-1	-	CSASRQGNSGNTIYF	TGCAGTGCTAGTCGGCAGGGAAACTCTGGAAACACCATATATTTT
TRBD1	TRBJ2-1	TRBV11-2	once	CASSLSARGPSYNEQFF	TGTGCCAGCAGCTTGAGCGCCAGGGGGCCCTCCTACAATGAGCAGTTCTTC
-	TRBJ1-2	TRBV5-1	-	CASSLGGTQKYYGYTF	TGCGCCAGCAGCTTGGGGGGGACACAAAAATACTATGGCTACACCTTC